This T cell receptor beta chain stems from a study of T cells in Graves' hyperthyroidism and ophthalmopathy (dated by TCRdb to about 2019). In the study overall: Peripheral blood samples were taken at initial diagnosis, before any treatment was given. Following sampling, methimazole starting at 30 mg daily was given to hyperthyroidism patients, and high-dose intravenous methylprednisolone was given to ophthalmopathy patients. Whether ophthalmopathy could be predicted prospectively was tested in an independent validation cohort made up of roughly 19 hyperthyroidism patients plus 17 patients who later progressed to ophthalmopathy. The paper describes TCR Vbeta CDR3 sequencing of 135 peripheral blood samples, made up of roughly 40 ophthalmopathy patients, around 78 hyperthyroidism patients and around 17 progressor patients. The approximately 100 discovery patients were divided at random into training and test sets in a 7:3 ratio. Thyroid tissue and blood T-cell repertoires from roughly six Graves' hyperthyroidism patients were also compared in the study. To identify TCR V-J signatures that set the groups apart, the researchers used a discovery cohort of 95 to 100 patients, made up of about 44 with Graves' ophthalmopathy and some 60 with stable Graves' hyperthyroidism.

From cysteine to phenylalanine, the CDR3 is 16 amino acids long. Only the CDR3 region is kept as DNA, spanning 48 bases read in frame from base 1. Trimming takes 4 bases from V and 5 bases from J, and the germline ends sit 21 bases apart. For CDR1 and CDR2, the germline V gene lists SGHDT and YYEEEE. Ophthalmopathy patients had moderately to severely active disease, with a Clinical Activity Score of 3 or more, a NOSPECS grade of 4 or more, and a disease duration of less than 3 months. Exclusion was applied to patients with uncontrolled infections, other autoimmune diseases, pregnancy or lactation. Diagnoses were based on clinical symptoms, serum thyroxine and TRAb, thyroid ultrasound and orbital computed tomography. PBMCs were isolated from about 9.1 ml of fresh peripheral blood by Ficoll-Paque density gradient centrifugation. Total RNA was extracted using Trizol reagent, and RNA quality was assessed on an Agilent 2100 Bioanalyzer.

Summary of the overall study and its limitations: Most expanded thyroid clonotypes (frequency above 0.001) were also found in blood, which suggests that blood repertoires may mirror thyroid immune responses. A model built on a 13 V-J signature distinguished ophthalmopathy from stable hyperthyroidism, reaching roughly 88% sensitivity and 81.08% specificity in cross-validation and 80%/75% in testing. Sample size was not statistically predetermined, and investigators were not blinded to group allocation. In validation, progression to ophthalmopathy was predicted by the model with approximately 67% sensitivity and just over 72% specificity, a median of approximately 7.1 months before onset.

This clonotype has a single count. This clone's antigen is unknown. Base-call qualities are not available, and no considerably larger clone is one nucleotide away. A lone read gives weak evidence. The TCR beta CDR3 regions were amplified from the RNA transcripts. The first round of RT-PCR for the TCR CDR3 was performed with the HTBI primer set and the Qiagen OneStep RT-PCR kit. A second multiplex PCR round built the libraries, followed by size selection and purification. Libraries were sequenced paired-end with 100 bp reads on an Illumina HiSeq2000. The source study handled its data this way. SOAPnuke was used to process the raw data, removing reads that contained adapters or uncalled bases, had a mean Phred below 15, or lacked an exact match to the constant primer or identifier. COPE v1.2.5 was used to merge high-quality paired reads, and clonotypes were defined as unique nucleotide sequences. MiTCR v1.1 was used to align the clonotypes against IMGT TRBV, TRBD and TRBJ reference segments. The analysis included only V-J combinations with a frequency above 0.0001, which together covered around 99% of the repertoires. The TCS score was defined as the ratio of F50 (clonal expansion) to E x V (chaos), calculated using BLOSUM62-based TCRdist between CDR3 peptides within each V-J. Welch's t-statistics and random forest reduced fewer than 600 V-J features to 10 to 15, which were used in a naive Bayes classifier (R e1071). TCRdb took the public reads, trimmed them with fastp at Q25, ran MiXCR for clone calling and kept in-frame beta chains. Records with the same CDR3 protein are collapsed into one entry carrying the most frequent genes and DNA. Here the V and J calls rest on TCRdb's processing, not on the authors' analysis. Within this sample are about 600,000 distinct CDR3 sequences, with 15% to 20% of them counted one time only. The biggest ten clones account for roughly 3% of the sample.

The sample comprised blood. The chain couples TRBV5-6 to TRBJ1-2, with a weak D call of TRBD1 (5 bases match). The clonotype comes from a woman aged 40 to 49 with Graves' ophthalmopathy. The encoded CDR3 is CASSAGGTAKSYGYTF. In nucleotide form, the sequence is TGTGCCAGCAGCGCTGGGGGTACAGCGAAATCTTATGGCTACACCTTC.